This TCR beta chain was profiled in a study of blood T cells in healthy people across ages. Across the study: Template switching captured about one barcoded beta molecule per two T cells.

Extraction yielded at least 6 micrograms of total RNA per sample. Together with a sample-barcoded 5' primer, a J-beta primer mix was included in a second PCR lasting about 7 to 11 cycles. Each TCR beta cDNA got a 12-nucleotide random molecular identifier. TCRdb recomputed calls from the 5' RACE reads with MiXCR, one row per CDR3 protein. Of about 1.4 million distinct CDR3 sequences listed, approximately 63% are singletons. Regarding the study as a whole: Significant beta diversity loss was already apparent by age approximately 36, declining roughly linearly.

The CDR3 runs to 15 residues. V was pared by 3 bases and J by 3 bases, with 7 bases of the junction left unmatched. Germline lookup yields CDR1 SGHRS and CDR2 YFSETQ. Comment on this clonotype: What it binds is not known.

The TCR sequence derives from a man between 18 and 29 years old in good health. Sample: blood. The V and J genes are TRBV5-1 and TRBJ2-7; the match to TRBD2 covers 9 bases. CDR3 region: CASSSVGLANYEQYF. CDR3 sequence (DNA): TGCGCCAGCAGCTCGGTGGGACTAGCTAACTACGAGCAGTACTTC.